The clone carrying this T cell receptor beta chain has just a few counts. This CDR3 is built from 16 residues. Germline CDR1 is MGHRA and CDR2 is YSYEKL. Trimming took 2 bases from V and 0 from J, leaving 13 bases between them. This sample is part of a study of T-cell memory formation after mild COVID-19. Overall study: The two donors had largely donor-specific TCR clusters.

TCRdb reanalysed the 5' RACE reads using MiXCR and keeps one entry per CDR3 protein. The sample has more than 300,000 distinct CDR3 sequences; about 13% are singletons. This sequence originates from a man younger than 35 who had mild COVID-19 (a few samples of this study predate the infection). Cell type and time point are not known. The specimen was PBMCs or a T cell subset sorted from them (not recorded which). V usage is TRBV4-1 and J usage is TRBJ1-1; no definite D call. This CDR3 is CASSQRPRAMNTEAFF. The CDR3 region has the DNA TGCGCCAGCAGCCAACGCCCGAGGGCTATGAACACTGAAGCTTTCTTT.